The clone carrying this TCR beta chain appeared once. This specimen belongs to a study of cytomegalovirus exposure and HLA in healthy donors. Germline V gene data show CDR1 as SGHVS and CDR2 as FQNEAQ. V shed 0 bases and J shed 1 base, with 6 bases lying between them. The length of the CDR3 is 14 residues. A multiplex PCR was run with 60 Vbeta primers and 13 Jbeta primers. Sequenced by immunoSEQ multiplex PCR; TCRdb stores in-frame clones only, minus some. The sample holds approximately 140,000 clones; about three fifths are singletons and the top ten take around 7.1%. The chain joins TRBV7-8 to TRBJ1-1, with no clear D. The sequencing sample was made of PBMCs. The sequence came from a woman between 55 and 75 years old in good health and CMV-seropositive. CDR3 residues: CASSLARKNTEAFF. CDR3 DNA: TGTGCCAGCAGCTTAGCGAGAAAGAACACTGAAGCTTTCTTT.